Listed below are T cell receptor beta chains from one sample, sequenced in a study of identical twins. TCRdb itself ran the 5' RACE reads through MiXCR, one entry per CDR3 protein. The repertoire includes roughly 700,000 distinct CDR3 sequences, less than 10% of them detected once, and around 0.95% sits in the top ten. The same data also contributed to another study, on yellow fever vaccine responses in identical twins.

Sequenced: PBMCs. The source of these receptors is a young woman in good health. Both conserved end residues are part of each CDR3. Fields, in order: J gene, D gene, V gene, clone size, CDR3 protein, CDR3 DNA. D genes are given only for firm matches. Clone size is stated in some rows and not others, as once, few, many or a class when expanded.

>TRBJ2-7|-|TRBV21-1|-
CASSKETAKYDAYEQYF
TGTGCCAGCAGCAAGGAGACAGCGAAATACGACGCCTACGAGCAGTACTTC
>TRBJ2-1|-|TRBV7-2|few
CASSSGLLIYNEQFF
TGTGCCAGCAGCTCGGGACTGTTGATTTACAATGAGCAGTTCTTC
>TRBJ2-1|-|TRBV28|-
CASSFEVNEQFF
TGTGCCAGCAGTTTCGAGGTCAATGAGCAGTTCTTC
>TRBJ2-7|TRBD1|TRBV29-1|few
CSVEGTGFSYEQYF
TGCAGCGTTGAGGGGACAGGGTTCTCCTACGAGCAGTACTTC
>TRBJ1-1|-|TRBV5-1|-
CASSLAKDRRGQTTEAFF
TGCGCCAGCAGCTTGGCCAAGGACAGACGAGGCCAAACTACTGAAGCTTTCTTT
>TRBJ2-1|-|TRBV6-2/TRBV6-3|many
CASSYSNNEQFF
TGTGCCAGCAGTTACTCAAACAATGAGCAGTTCTTC
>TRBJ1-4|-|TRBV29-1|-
CSVTELTEKLFF
TGCAGCGTCACCGAACTGACTGAAAAACTGTTTTTT
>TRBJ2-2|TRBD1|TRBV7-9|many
CASSKPPGQGSTGELFF
TGTGCCAGCAGTAAACCCCCGGGACAGGGAAGTACCGGGGAGCTGTTTTTT
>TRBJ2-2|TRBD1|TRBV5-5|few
CASSLTGGIGELFF
TGTGCCAGCAGCTTAACAGGGGGAATCGGGGAGCTGTTTTTT
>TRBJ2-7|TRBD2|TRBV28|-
CASSPRWTSGSTISYEQYF
TGTGCCAGCAGTCCTCGTTGGACTAGCGGGAGTACGATATCCTACGAGCAGTACTTC
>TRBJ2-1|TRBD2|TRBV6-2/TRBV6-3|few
CASSYGTSVVSEQFF
TGTGCCAGCAGTTACGGGACTAGCGTGGTTTCTGAGCAGTTCTTC
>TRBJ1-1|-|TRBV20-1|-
CSARGTLSTGTEAFF
TGCAGTGCTAGAGGCACACTTAGTACGGGCACTGAAGCTTTCTTT
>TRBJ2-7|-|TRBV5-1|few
CASSLGRGIRYEQYF
TGCGCCAGCAGCTTGGGTCGCGGGATCCGATACGAGCAGTACTTC
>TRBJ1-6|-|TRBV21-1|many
CASSFRWDREISPLHF
TGTGCCAGCAGCTTTAGATGGGACAGGGAAATTTCACCCCTCCACTTT
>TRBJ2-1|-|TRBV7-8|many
CASSAGTPSYNEQFF
TGTGCCAGCAGCGCCGGGACACCCTCCTACAATGAGCAGTTCTTC
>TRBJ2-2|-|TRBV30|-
CAWTGQHTGELFF
TGTGCCTGGACGGGCCAGCACACCGGGGAGCTGTTTTTT